Listed here is a single T cell receptor (beta chain). Its antigen remains unidentified. The data stem from a study of CD4+ T cells in melanoma. Whole-study findings and limits: Diverse differentiation states were reported for melanoma neoantigen-specific CD4+ T cells. A reported correlation linked neoantigen-specific CD4+ T cells to CD8+, macrophage and B cell function.

Assay used: immunoSEQ multiplex PCR; TCRdb lists only in-frame clones, some missing. The table has roughly 110,000 clones, around 92% seen once; the top ten hold 2.5% to 3.5%. The TCR comes from a human donor with melanoma. Sequencing used peripheral blood.

CDR3 in DNA: TGTGCCAGTAGTATAGGGCTAGCGGAGAGCACAGATACGCAGTATTTT. Its translation is CASSIGLAESTDTQYF. The chain carries TRBV19 and TRBJ2-3; 7 nucleotides match TRBD2. This CDR3 comprises 16 residues. With V trimmed by 1 base and J by 0 bases, 4 bases remained unmatched. Germline V gene data show CDR1 as LNHDA and CDR2 as SQIVND (reference sequence).